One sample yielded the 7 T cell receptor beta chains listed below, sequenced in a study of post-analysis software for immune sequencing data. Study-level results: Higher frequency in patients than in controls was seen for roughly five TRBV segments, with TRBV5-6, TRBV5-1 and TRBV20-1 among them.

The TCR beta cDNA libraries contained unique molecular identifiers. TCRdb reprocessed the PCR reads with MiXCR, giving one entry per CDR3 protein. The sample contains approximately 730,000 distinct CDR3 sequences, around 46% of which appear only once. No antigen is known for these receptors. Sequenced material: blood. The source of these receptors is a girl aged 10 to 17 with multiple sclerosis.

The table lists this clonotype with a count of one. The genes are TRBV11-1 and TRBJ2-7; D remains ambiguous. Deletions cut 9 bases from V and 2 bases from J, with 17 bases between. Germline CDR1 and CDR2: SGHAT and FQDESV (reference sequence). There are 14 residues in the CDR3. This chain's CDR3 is CASTANRTTYEQYF. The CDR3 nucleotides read TGTGCCAGTACAGCAAACAGAACCACCTACGAGCAGTACTTC. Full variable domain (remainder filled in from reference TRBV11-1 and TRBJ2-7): EAEVAQSPRYKITEKSQAVAFWCDPISGHATLYWYRQILGQGPELLVQFQDESVVDDSQLPKDRFSAERLKGVDSTLKIQPAELGDSAMYLCASTANRTTYEQYFGPGTRLTVT.

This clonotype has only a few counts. The CDR3 is CSAPTGQGAHSPLHF. The CDR3, as DNA: TGCAGTGCTCCCACCGGACAGGGGGCCCATTCACCCCTCCACTTT. V gene TRBV20-1 combines with J gene TRBJ1-6; 11 positions match TRBD1. V was pared by 5 bases and J by 8 bases, with 8 bases of the junction left unmatched. This CDR3 has 15 residues. Germline CDR1 reads DFQATT; CDR2 reads SNEGSKA (reference sequence).

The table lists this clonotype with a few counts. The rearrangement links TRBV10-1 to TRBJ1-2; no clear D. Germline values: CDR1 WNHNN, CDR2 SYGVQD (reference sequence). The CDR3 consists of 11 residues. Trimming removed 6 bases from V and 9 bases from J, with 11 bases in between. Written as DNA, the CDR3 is TGCGCCAGCAGGGACTGCCTTAGCTACACCTTC. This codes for CASRDCLSYTF.

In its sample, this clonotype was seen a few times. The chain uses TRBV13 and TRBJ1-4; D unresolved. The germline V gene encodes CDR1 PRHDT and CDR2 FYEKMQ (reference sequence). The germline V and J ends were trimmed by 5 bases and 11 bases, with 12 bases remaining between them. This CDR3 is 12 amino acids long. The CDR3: CASSQKSPKLFF. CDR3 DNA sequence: TGTGCCAGCAGCCAAAAATCCCCCAAACTGTTTTTT. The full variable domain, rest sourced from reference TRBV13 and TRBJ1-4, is AAGVIQSPRHLIKEKRETATLKCYPIPRHDTVYWYQQGPGQDPQFLISFYEKMQSDKGSIPDRFSAQQFSDYHSELNMSSLELGDSALYFCASSQKSPKLFFGSGTQLSVL.

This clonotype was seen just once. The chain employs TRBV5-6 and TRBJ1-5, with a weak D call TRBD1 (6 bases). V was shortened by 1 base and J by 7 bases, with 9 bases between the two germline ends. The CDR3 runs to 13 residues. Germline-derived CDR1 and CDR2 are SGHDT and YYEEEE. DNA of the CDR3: TGTGCCAGCAGCTTGAGGGGACACCAGCCCCAGCATTTT. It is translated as CASSLRGHQPQHF.

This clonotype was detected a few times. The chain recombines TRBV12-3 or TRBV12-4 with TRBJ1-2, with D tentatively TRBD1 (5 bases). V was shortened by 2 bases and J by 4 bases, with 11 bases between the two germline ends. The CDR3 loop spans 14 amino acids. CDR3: CASSLTTGSYGYTF. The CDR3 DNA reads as TGTGCCAGCAGTTTAACTACAGGTTCCTATGGCTACACCTTC.

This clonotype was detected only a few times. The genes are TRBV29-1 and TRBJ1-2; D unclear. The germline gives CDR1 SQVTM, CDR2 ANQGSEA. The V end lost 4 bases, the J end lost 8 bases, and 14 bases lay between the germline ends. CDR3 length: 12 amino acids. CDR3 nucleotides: TGCAGCGTTGGAAATTCGGAGGGAGGCTACACCTTC. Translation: CSVGNSEGGYTF.